Presented here are 2 T cell receptor beta chains from one specimen sequenced in a study of identical twins (dated by TCRdb to the mid-2010s). The method was 5' RACE. The reads were generated on an Illumina HiSeq 2000. Clones were called with MiXCR by TCRdb after fastp trimmed the public reads at Q25, and only in-frame beta chains were retained. Under each unique CDR3 protein, matching rows form one entry showing the most common genes and DNA. Here the sample has a few hundred thousand distinct CDR3 sequences; around 9% occur a single time. The top ten clones comprise over 7% of the sample. The sample was naive T cells sorted from blood. The meaning of the sample's cell subset or site label: cells isolated with a human naive T-cell isolation kit. These receptors were obtained from a woman aged 45-65 years in good health.

The V and J genes are TRBV5-1 and TRBJ1-6; 9 bases agree with TRBD1. Germline V gene lookup returns CDR1 SGHRS and CDR2 YFSETQ. The ends lost 0 bases at V and 9 bases at J; junction bases unmatched: 7. The CDR3 totals 16 residues. The CDR3 here is CASSLAGQGQGSPLHF. For the CDR3, the DNA is TGCGCCAGCAGCTTGGCCGGACAGGGGCAAGGTTCACCCCTCCACTTT.

This clonotype has more than one count but fewer than ten. The chain links TRBV12-3 or TRBV12-4 to TRBJ1-2; D remains unclear. This CDR3 has 13 amino acids. Trimming removed 2 bases at V and 3 bases at J, with 7 bases between. DNA of the CDR3: TGTGCCAGCAGTTTACAGGAGTACTATGGCTACACCTTC. It yields the protein CASSLQEYYGYTF.